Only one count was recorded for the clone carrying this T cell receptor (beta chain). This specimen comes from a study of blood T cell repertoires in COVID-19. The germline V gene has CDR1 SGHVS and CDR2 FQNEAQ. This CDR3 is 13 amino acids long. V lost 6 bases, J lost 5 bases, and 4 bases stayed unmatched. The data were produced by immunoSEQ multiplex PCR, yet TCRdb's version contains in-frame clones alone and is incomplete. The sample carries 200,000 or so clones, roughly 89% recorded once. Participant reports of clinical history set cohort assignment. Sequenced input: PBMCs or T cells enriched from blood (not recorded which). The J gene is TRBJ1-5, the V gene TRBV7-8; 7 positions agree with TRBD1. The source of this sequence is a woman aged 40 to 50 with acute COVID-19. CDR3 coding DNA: TGTGCCAGCAGTTCAGACAGGGATCAGCCCCAGCATTTT. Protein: CASSSDRDQPQHF.